These 31 T cell receptor beta chains share one sample of origin, sequenced in a study of Ad26.COV2.S vaccination and SARS-CoV-2 variants. Using immunoSEQ multiplex PCR, the repertoire was profiled, and TCRdb retains in-frame clones only, with some absent. Seen here are approximately 450,000 clones, 90% observed once, and the top ten hold 10% to 15%. Treatment given: about 20 received Ad26.COV2.S at low or high dose, single or two shots; about 5 received placebo; per-sample allocation not given. Specimens were obtained on day 63 following the first vaccine or placebo injection. This specimen was peripheral blood, taken in a trial of Ad26.COV2.S vaccine versus placebo. These receptors were obtained from a person between 18 and 60 years old who received the Ad26.COV2.S COVID-19 vaccine or a placebo.

The V call is TRBV25-1, the J call TRBJ2-7, with D possibly being TRBD1 (6 bases). Trimming stripped 7 bases from V and 2 bases from J, with 12 bases between. The CDR3 covers 13 residues. Looked up from germline, CDR1 is MGHDK and CDR2 is SYGVNS. The CDR3 spells CASTGVGAYEQYF. The CDR3 nucleotides read TGTGCCAGCACAGGGGTTGGGGCCTACGAGCAGTACTTC.

The chain recombines TRBV5-1 with TRBJ2-7, with 10 bases fitting TRBD1. The germline V gene encodes CDR1 SGHRS and CDR2 YFSETQ. V was pared by 3 bases and J by 12 bases, with 9 bases of the junction left unmatched. The CDR3 is 13 residues long. CDR3 sequence reads: CASSSDRGDLLYF. The CDR3 DNA reads TGCGCCAGCAGCTCGGACAGGGGGGATTTACTGTACTTC.

The chain is built from TRBV20-1 and TRBJ2-7; 7 bases match TRBD1. The trim removed 6 bases at V and 4 bases at J, leaving 15 bases unmatched. Germline CDR1 and CDR2: DFQATT and SNEGSKA (reference sequence). CDR3 length: 15 residues. The CDR3 bases are TGCAGTGCCAGTAATCCGGGACAGAGCATGTACGAGCAGTACTTC. It is translated as CSASNPGQSMYEQYF.

The genes are TRBV5-1 and TRBJ2-2; TRBD2 aligns across 13 bases. This CDR3 has 15 amino acids. J gave up 6 bases and V 6 bases, and 5 bases lay outside the gene matches. The germline gives CDR1 SGHRS, CDR2 YFSETQ. CDR3 nucleotides: TGCGCCAGCATGGGGGGACTAGCGGGACCCGGGGAGCTGTTTTTT. Translating it yields CASMGGLAGPGELFF.

This chain uses TRBV30 with TRBJ1-6; weak D call: TRBD1 (5 bases). Germline V gene sequence: CDR1 GTSNPN, CDR2 SVGIG (reference sequence). The germline V and J ends were trimmed by 1 base and 9 bases, with 10 bases remaining between them. The CDR3 is made up of 13 amino acids. The CDR3 protein is CAWSEGTFSPLHF. CDR3 bases: TGTGCCTGGAGTGAGGGGACCTTTTCACCCCTCCACTTT.

V gene TRBV6-5 combines with J gene TRBJ2-7, with 7 nucleotides matching TRBD2. The CDR3 extends over 13 amino acids. V lost 9 bases and J lost 0; bases outside the gene matches: 5. CDR1 is MNHEY and CDR2 is SVGAGI in the germline V gene. The CDR3 DNA sequence: TGTGCCAGTCAAGCGGGGAACTCCTACGAGCAGTACTTC. It yields the protein CASQAGNSYEQYF.

The CDR3: CATARTGFHEQYF. For the CDR3, the DNA is TGTGCCACGGCGAGGACAGGGTTCCACGAGCAGTACTTC. The gene calls are TRBV5-8 and TRBJ2-7, with 8 bases aligning to TRBD1. After removal of 9 bases from V and 5 bases from J, the junction contained 10 bases not matched to a gene. The CDR3 runs 13 residues. Germline V gene sequence: CDR1 SGHTS, CDR2 YDEGEE. Supplemented by reference TRBV5-8 and TRBJ2-7, the full variable domain reads EAGVTQSPTHLIKTRGQQATLRCSPISGHTSVYWYQQALGLGLQFLLWYDEGEERNRGNFPPRFSGRQFPNYSSELNVNALELEDSALYLCATARTGFHEQYFGPGTRLTVT.

V and J are TRBV7-2 and TRBJ2-7; D is perhaps TRBD2 (5 bases). The CDR3 is 15 amino acids. Between the trimmed V and J ends, which lost 1 base and 0 bases, there was a span of 10 bases. Per the germline V gene, CDR1 is SGHTA and CDR2 is FQGNSA. For the CDR3, the DNA is TGTGCCAGCAGCTTAGGGGCGGGCCTCTCCTACGAGCAGTACTTC. The encoded protein is CASSLGAGLSYEQYF.

The V and J genes are TRBV29-1 and TRBJ2-3, with 8 bases that match TRBD1. Looked up from germline, CDR1 is SQVTM and CDR2 is ANQGSEA. With 6 bases clipped from V and 0 bases from J, the junction kept 2 bases outside the gene matches. The CDR3 runs 13 residues. The CDR3 DNA sequence: TGCAGCGTGGACAGGGATAGCACAGATACGCAGTATTTT. It codes for CSVDRDSTDTQYF.

This chain uses TRBV7-2 with TRBJ1-1; D gene uncertain. Germline CDR1 SGHTA, CDR2 FQGNSA. This CDR3 region has 12 residues. V was clipped by 1 base and J by 11 bases, with 11 bases between them. The CDR3 protein is CASSLGVGGAFF. The CDR3 nucleotides are TGTGCCAGCAGCTTAGGGGTGGGCGGCGCTTTCTTT.

The rearrangement joins TRBV27 to TRBJ2-7; D call uncertain. The CDR3 covers 13 residues. Trimming took off 3 bases at V and 4 bases at J, with 10 bases between the two ends. Germline V gives CDR1 MNHEY, CDR2 SMNVEV (reference sequence). The CDR3: CASSFGSGYEQYF. CDR3 DNA sequence: TGTGCCAGCAGTTTCGGGTCGGGTTACGAGCAGTACTTC.

The rearrangement links TRBV29-1 to TRBJ2-7, with 11 bases lining up with TRBD2. The germline V gene encodes CDR1 SQVTM and CDR2 ANQGSEA. The J segment lost 3 bases and the V segment lost 4 bases, leaving 5 bases of the junction unmatched. This CDR3 spans 14 amino acids. As DNA, the CDR3 is TGCAGCGTTGTAGGGACTAGCGGATTCTACGAGCAGTACTTC. This sequence encodes CSVVGTSGFYEQYF.

The chain recombines TRBV12-5 with TRBJ2-5; TRBD2 matches 10 bases. The CDR3 contains 16 residues. Germline lookup yields CDR1 LGHNT and CDR2 FRNRAP. With V trimmed by 1 base and J by 2 bases, 4 bases remained unmatched. CDR3 sequence reads: CASGLGLAGEQETQYF. The CDR3 DNA reads TGTGCTAGTGGTTTGGGGCTAGCGGGAGAACAAGAGACCCAGTACTTC. Looking up the rest from reference TRBV12-5 and TRBJ2-5 gives the full variable domain: DARVTQTPRHKVTEMGQEVTMRCQPILGHNTVFWYRQTMMQGLELLAYFRNRAPLDDSGMPKDRFSAEMPDATLATLKIQPSEPRDSAVYFCASGLGLAGEQETQYFGPGTRLLVL.

V gene TRBV12-3 or TRBV12-4 combines with J gene TRBJ2-2; D gene ambiguous. Trimming cost V 2 bases and J 1 base, with 2 bases left between them. This CDR3 has 13 amino acids. The DNA of the CDR3 is TGTGCCAGCAGTTTAAGGAACACCGGGGAGCTGTTTTTT. It is translated as CASSLRNTGELFF.

The chain carries TRBV4-1 and TRBJ1-2; D gene unclear. The CDR3 has 14 residues. Trimming shortened V by 4 bases and J by 14 bases, and 23 bases separated the two germline ends. Germline lookup yields CDR1 MGHRA and CDR2 YSYEKL. CDR3 sequence: CASSRQEAERASTF. In DNA form, the CDR3 reads TGCGCCAGCAGCCGGCAAGAGGCCGAGAGAGCATCGACCTTC.

This rearrangement joins TRBV7-2 to TRBJ1-1; unclear D gene. Germline lookup yields CDR1 SGHTA and CDR2 FQGNSA. This CDR3 spans 18 amino acids. With 3 bases removed from V and 0 bases from J, the gap between germline ends came to 20 bases. Here the CDR3 DNA reads TGTGCCAGCAGCTTCCCACTGCCCGGTCCGGGAGTGAACACTGAAGCTTTCTTT. Translated, it gives CASSFPLPGPGVNTEAFF.

This sequence joins TRBV6-1 and TRBJ1-2, with 9 positions matching TRBD1. This CDR3 has 16 amino acids. Looked up from germline, CDR1 is MNHNS and CDR2 is SASEGT. The junction had 7 bases not matched to a gene; V was cut back by 1 base and J by 4 bases. CDR3 amino acids: CASSEVHGDRVYGYTF. CDR3 nucleotides: TGTGCCAGCAGTGAAGTTCATGGGGACAGGGTCTATGGCTACACCTTC.

The chain couples TRBV4-3 to TRBJ1-2; the D gene is possibly TRBD1 (5 bases). V was pared by 2 bases and J by 4 bases, with 17 bases between. The CDR3 sequence is 16 residues long. Per the germline V gene, CDR1 is LGHNA and CDR2 is YSLEER. The CDR3 sequence: CASSQSAGGPGYGYTF. The DNA of the CDR3 is TGCGCCAGCAGCCAATCAGCTGGGGGACCTGGCTATGGCTACACCTTC.

The V gene is TRBV5-6, the J gene TRBJ2-1; D remains unclear. V lost 6 bases to trimming and J lost 0 bases, with 13 bases between them. The CDR3 runs to 15 residues. Germline-derived CDR1 and CDR2 are SGHDT and YYEEEE. The CDR3 loop reads CASTRYASSYNEQFF. CDR3 DNA sequence: TGTGCCAGCACCCGGTACGCGAGCTCCTACAATGAGCAGTTCTTC.

This chain connects TRBV7-2 to TRBJ2-4; 10 nucleotides line up with TRBD2. The V gene end was trimmed by 5 bases and the J gene end by 6 bases; junction bases not matched to a gene: 13. Germline CDR1 is SGHTA and CDR2 is FQGNSA. This CDR3 has 17 residues. This CDR3 is CASSPGLAGDGGNIQYF. The CDR3 DNA is TGTGCCAGCAGCCCAGGGCTAGCGGGAGATGGCGGAAACATTCAGTACTTC.

The chain joins TRBV7-8 to TRBJ1-5; 7 positions match TRBD1. Germline CDR1 reads SGHVS; CDR2 reads FQNEAQ. Trimming cost V 3 bases and J 8 bases; bases outside gene matches: 10. The CDR3 is made up of 15 amino acids. The CDR3 sequence is CASSFGVRGLEPQHF. The DNA of the CDR3 is TGTGCCAGCAGCTTCGGTGTCAGGGGGTTGGAGCCCCAGCATTTT.

This sequence joins TRBV27 and TRBJ2-1; 8 nucleotides match TRBD1. The germline CDR1 and CDR2 sequences are MNHEY and SMNVEV (reference sequence). J gave up 8 bases and V 4 bases, and 7 bases lay outside the gene matches. CDR3 length: 14 amino acids. CDR3 bases: TGTGCCAGCAGTTATCTCAGGGGGCCCTATGAGCAGTTCTTC. Its translation: CASSYLRGPYEQFF.

V and J are TRBV28 and TRBJ1-3; D uncertain. CDR3 length equals 15 residues. The V gene's germline CDR1 is MDHEN and CDR2 SYDVKM. The V end lost 4 bases, the J end lost 0 bases, and 10 bases lay between the germline ends. The CDR3, as DNA: TGTGCCAGCAGTTCGGTAACGGGCTCTGGAAACACCATATATTTT. This codes for CASSSVTGSGNTIYF.

This clone has only a few counts. V usage is TRBV4-3 and J usage is TRBJ2-2, with 7 bases identical to TRBD2. The CDR3 totals 15 residues. V dropped 4 bases and J dropped 1; count of bases not matched to a gene: 3. Germline lookup yields CDR1 LGHNA and CDR2 YSLEER. The CDR3 DNA is TGCGCCAGCAGCCCTCCGGGGGGGAACACCGGGGAGCTGTTTTTT. Its protein is CASSPPGGNTGELFF.

The chain uses TRBV5-1 and TRBJ2-2; D remains unclear. The CDR3 length is 14 residues. Trimming took 4 bases from V and 0 from J, leaving 7 bases between them. CDR1 is SGHRS and CDR2 is YFSETQ in the germline V gene. The CDR3 spells CASSPDSNTGELFF. The CDR3 DNA sequence: TGCGCCAGCAGCCCAGACTCGAACACCGGGGAGCTGTTTTTT.

The CDR3 DNA is TGTGCCAGCAGGGGCGGGTCAAACTATGGCTACACCTTC. Protein sequence: CASRGGSNYGYTF. This chain links TRBV2 with TRBJ1-2; D remains ambiguous. The CDR3 extends over 13 amino acids. Germline CDR1 is SNHLY and CDR2 is FYNNEI. V lost 6 bases to trimming and J lost 2 bases, with 10 bases between them.

This clone was observed once. This chain connects TRBV27 to TRBJ1-1; weak D call: TRBD1 (6 bases). CDR3 length equals 13 residues. Germline V lookup: CDR1 MNHEY, CDR2 SMNVEV (reference sequence). V lost 7 bases and J 0 bases, leaving 9 bases between the germline ends. The CDR3 is CASTGQMNTEAFF. The CDR3 nucleotides are TGTGCCAGCACCGGACAGATGAACACTGAAGCTTTCTTT.

V and J are TRBV12-3 or TRBV12-4 and TRBJ2-3; D ambiguous. The V and J ends lost 6 bases and 3 bases respectively, with 7 bases between them. CDR3 length: 12 residues. The CDR3 loop reads CASRPATDTQYF. In DNA, the CDR3 is TGTGCCAGCAGGCCCGCGACAGATACGCAGTATTTT.

Worth noting for this clone: Distinct nucleotide sequences in the sample also encode this CDR3. The chain combines TRBV11-2 with TRBJ2-1; 13 nucleotides match TRBD2. The CDR3 loop spans 16 amino acids. Germline CDR1 is SGHAT and CDR2 is FQNNGV. V was pared by 5 bases and J by 4 bases, with 5 bases of the junction left unmatched. CDR3 bases: TGTGCCAGCAGCCCTCCGGGACTAGCGGGATACAATGAGCAGTTCTTC. It codes for CASSPPGLAGYNEQFF.

The chain combines TRBV5-1 with TRBJ2-1, with TRBD1 matching over 10 bases. The CDR3 length is 15 residues. Looked up from germline, CDR1 is SGHRS and CDR2 is YFSETQ. The trim removed 3 bases at V and 6 bases at J, leaving 6 bases unmatched. The CDR3 loop reads CASSSNRDRGNEQFF. CDR3 in DNA: TGCGCCAGCAGCTCTAACCGGGACAGGGGCAATGAGCAGTTCTTC.

The chain combines TRBV10-3 with TRBJ1-4; D possibly corresponds to TRBD1 (5 bases). This CDR3 comprises 15 residues. Germline lookup yields CDR1 ENHRY and CDR2 SYGVKD. With 3 bases removed from V and 3 bases from J, the gap between germline ends came to 11 bases. This chain's CDR3 is CAISDGQGANEKLFF. The CDR3 DNA reads as TGTGCCATCAGTGATGGGCAGGGTGCTAATGAAAAACTGTTTTTT.